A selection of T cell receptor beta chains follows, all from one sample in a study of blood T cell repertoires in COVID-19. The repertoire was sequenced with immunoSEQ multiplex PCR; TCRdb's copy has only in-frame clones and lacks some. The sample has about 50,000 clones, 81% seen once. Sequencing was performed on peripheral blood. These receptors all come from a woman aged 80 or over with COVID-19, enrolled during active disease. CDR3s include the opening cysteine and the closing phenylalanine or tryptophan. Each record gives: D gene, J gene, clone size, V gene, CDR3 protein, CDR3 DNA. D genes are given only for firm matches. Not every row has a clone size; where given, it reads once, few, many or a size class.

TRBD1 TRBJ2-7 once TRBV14 CASSLGQGSAYEQYF TGTGCCAGCAGCCTGGGACAGGGGAGCGCCTACGAGCAGTACTTC
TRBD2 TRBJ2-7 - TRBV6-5 CASSYSSRGGYEQYF TGTGCCAGCAGTTACTCGAGTCGGGGGGGCTACGAGCAGTACTTC
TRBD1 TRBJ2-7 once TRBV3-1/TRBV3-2 CASSLGGTGAHEQYF TGTGCCAGCAGCCTAGGGGGGACAGGGGCGCACGAGCAGTACTTC
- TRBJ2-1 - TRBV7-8 CASSPRSLVNNEQFF TGTGCCAGCAGCCCCAGGTCCCTCGTAAACAATGAGCAGTTCTTC
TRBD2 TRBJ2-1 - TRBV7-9 CASSLSSGRVGDEQFF TGTGCCAGCAGCTTATCTAGCGGGAGGGTGGGGGATGAGCAGTTCTTC
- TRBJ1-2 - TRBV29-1 CSVDFFAGGLYGYTF TGCAGCGTGGACTTCTTTGCGGGGGGCCTCTATGGCTACACCTTC
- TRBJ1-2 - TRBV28 CASSPGGDGYTF TGTGCCAGCAGCCCCGGCGGGGATGGCTACACCTTC
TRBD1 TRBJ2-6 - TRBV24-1 CATSDSGQAAGANVLTF TGTGCCACCAGTGACTCAGGACAGGCCGCCGGGGCCAACGTCCTGACTTTC
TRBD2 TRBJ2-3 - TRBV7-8 CASSLAGLAGSTDTQYF TGTGCCAGCAGCTTAGCGGGACTAGCGGGAAGCACAGATACGCAGTATTTT
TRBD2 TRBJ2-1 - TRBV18 CASSPQSLIAGGNNEQFF TGTGCCAGCTCACCACAGAGTCTGATAGCGGGCGGAAACAATGAGCAGTTCTTC
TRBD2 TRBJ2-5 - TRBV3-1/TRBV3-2 CASSQEFFAGDGQTQYF TGTGCCAGCAGCCAAGAATTTTTTGCGGGAGATGGTCAGACCCAGTACTTC
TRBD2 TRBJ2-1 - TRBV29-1 CSVEKTSGEQFF TGCAGCGTTGAAAAGACTAGCGGGGAACAGTTCTTC
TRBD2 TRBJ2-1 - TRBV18 CASSLMASSSGNEQFF TGTGCCAGCTCACTTATGGCCTCCTCTAGCGGGAATGAGCAGTTCTTC
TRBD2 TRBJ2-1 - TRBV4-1 CASSQGGENEQFF TGCGCCAGCAGCCAGGGGGGGGAAAATGAGCAGTTCTTC
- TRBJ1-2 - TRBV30 CAWSVKPTGGYGYTF TGTGCCTGGAGTGTTAAGCCTACCGGAGGCTATGGCTACACCTTC
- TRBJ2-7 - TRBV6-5 CATVSRDSLSYEQYF TGTGCCACTGTCTCCCGGGACTCCCTATCCTACGAGCAGTACTTC
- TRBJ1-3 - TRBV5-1 CASSPQGPSSGNTIYF TGCGCCAGCAGCCCACAGGGTCCCAGCTCTGGAAACACCATATATTTT
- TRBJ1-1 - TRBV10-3 CAIWGGAMNTEAFF TGTGCCATCTGGGGGGGGGCCATGAACACTGAAGCTTTCTTT
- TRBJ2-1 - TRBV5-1 CASSSLRTSSYNEQFF TGCGCCAGCAGCTCCCTGCGGACTTCCTCCTACAATGAGCAGTTCTTC
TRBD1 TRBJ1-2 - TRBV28 CASSPQGSAGYTF TGTGCCAGCAGCCCACAGGGGTCCGCGGGCTACACCTTC
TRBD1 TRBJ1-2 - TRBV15 CATNPTGNHYGYTF TGTGCCACCAATCCGACAGGGAATCACTATGGCTACACCTTC
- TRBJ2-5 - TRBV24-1 CATSDLRAEETQYF TGTGCCACCAGTGATTTGAGAGCGGAGGAGACCCAGTACTTC
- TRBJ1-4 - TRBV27 CASSSLFGKLFF TGTGCCAGCAGTTCCCTGTTCGGGAAACTGTTTTTT
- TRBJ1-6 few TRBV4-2 CASSQEGAPNSPLHF TGTGCCAGCAGCCAAGAGGGGGCGCCTAATTCACCCCTCCACTTT